The 13 T cell receptor beta chains given below trace back to one sample, sequenced in a study of OX40 agonist ivuxolimab in advanced cancers. Profiled with immunoSEQ multiplex PCR; TCRdb holds only in-frame clones, not every one. The data contain approximately 50,000 clones, roughly 94% of them seen just once; the ten biggest clones take up more than 9.5%. Material: CD4+ or CD8+ T cells sorted from blood, obtained in a trial of the OX40 agonist ivuxolimab. The source is an adult with an advanced solid tumor such as melanoma, head and neck, liver or kidney cancer.

The V and J genes are TRBV9 and TRBJ2-3, with 11 bases aligning to TRBD2. Germline trimming cut 2 bases from V and 1 base from J; bases unmatched to any gene: 3. CDR1 is SGDLS and CDR2 is YYNGEE in the germline V gene. The CDR3 contains 16 residues. The CDR3 region has the DNA TGTGCCAGCAGCGTTAGCGGGAGGGCCGGCACAGATACGCAGTATTTT. Amino acid sequence: CASSVSGRAGTDTQYF.

J is TRBJ2-7 and V is TRBV28; D not certain. This CDR3 spans 18 amino acids. Germline V gene data show CDR1 as MDHEN and CDR2 as SYDVKM. Trimming pared 3 bases from V and 0 bases from J, leaving 21 bases between. CDR3 nucleotides: TGTGCCAGCAGTTTCGGTTGGGAAAGCCTATCGGGCTCCTACGAGCAGTACTTC. Its protein product is CASSFGWESLSGSYEQYF.

The CDR3 protein is CASSFLSGESYNEQFF. The CDR3 region has the DNA TGTGCCAGCAGCTTTTTAAGTGGGGAGTCATACAATGAGCAGTTCTTC. The chain couples TRBV7-9 to TRBJ2-1; tentative D call: TRBD2 (5 bases). Deletions cut 3 bases from V and 4 bases from J, with 16 bases between. CDR3 length: 16 residues. Germline CDR1 reads SEHNR; CDR2 reads FQNEAQ (reference sequence).

The table lists this clone with a count of one. The chain couples TRBV27 to TRBJ1-2, with 8 bases aligning to TRBD1. Germline CDR1 reads MNHEY; CDR2 reads SMNVEV (reference sequence). The CDR3 consists of 14 residues. J gave up 6 bases and V 2 bases, and 5 bases lay outside the gene matches. CDR3: CASSLAGGSDGYTF. The CDR3 coding sequence is TGTGCCAGCAGTTTAGCAGGGGGCTCTGATGGCTACACCTTC.

This clone was seen a single time. This sequence joins TRBV5-6 and TRBJ2-1, with D unresolved. Germline CDR1 SGHDT, CDR2 YYEEEE. Trimming shortened V by 0 bases and J by 5 bases, and 3 bases separated the two germline ends. CDR3 length: 12 residues. This chain's CDR3 is CASSLDDNEQFF. CDR3 coding DNA: TGTGCCAGCAGCTTGGATGACAATGAGCAGTTCTTC.

The CDR3 reads CASSLRDGAYEQYF. In nucleotides, the CDR3 is TGCGCCAGCAGCCTCCGGGACGGGGCCTACGAGCAGTACTTC. V and J are TRBV4-1 and TRBJ2-7; D could derive from TRBD1 or TRBD2 (5 bases each). V was clipped by 4 bases and J by 2 bases, with 12 bases between them. The CDR3 contains 14 residues. The germline gives CDR1 MGHRA, CDR2 YSYEKL.

The chain combines TRBV6-5 with TRBJ2-7; D is possibly TRBD2 (6 bases). The CDR3 is 14 amino acids. CDR1 MNHEY and CDR2 SVGAGI come from the germline V gene. The V end lost 8 bases, the J end lost 0 bases, and 14 bases lay between the germline ends. CDR3 sequence: CASRQAGGSYEQYF. The CDR3 DNA reads TGTGCCAGCCGTCAAGCGGGTGGCTCCTACGAGCAGTACTTC.

The chain uses TRBV4-1 and TRBJ2-7; TRBD2 aligns across 8 bases. With 1 base clipped from V and 6 bases from J, the junction kept 5 bases outside the gene matches. The CDR3 is 14 residues long. Per germline, CDR1 MGHRA and CDR2 YSYEKL. CDR3 sequence reads: CASSQVGTSSEQYF. The CDR3 DNA is TGCGCCAGCAGCCAAGTAGGGACTAGTAGCGAGCAGTACTTC.

This clone was counted a few times. The chain combines TRBV6-5 with TRBJ1-5; D call uncertain. Trimming pared 1 base from V and 7 bases from J, leaving 11 bases between. Germline V CDR1 and CDR2: MNHEY, SVGAGI. This CDR3 comprises 14 residues. The chain's CDR3 is CASSYYQDGQPQHF. Written as DNA, the CDR3 is TGTGCCAGCAGTTACTATCAGGATGGGCAGCCCCAGCATTTT.

This clone is a singleton in its sample. The V call is TRBV2, the J call TRBJ2-5, with D uncertain. TRBJ2-7 matches the DNA end more closely, so the J call is doubtful. The CDR3 is made up of 12 amino acids. Germline V gene sequence: CDR1 SNHLY, CDR2 FYNNEI. CDR3 protein: CASSPATYEQYF. In nucleotides, the CDR3 is TGTGCCAGCAGCCCCGCGACCTACGAGCAGTACTTC.

The V gene is TRBV29-1, the J gene TRBJ2-7; 9 bases map to TRBD1. The length of the CDR3 is 16 residues. Germline V gene sequence: CDR1 SQVTM, CDR2 ANQGSEA. V was clipped by 3 bases and J by 4 bases; unmatched bases: 13. For the CDR3, the DNA is TGCAGCGTTGAGGTCACAGGGGGCGGCGGAGGGTACGAGCAGTACTTC. It translates to CSVEVTGGGGGYEQYF.

This chain uses TRBV29-1 with TRBJ1-2, with unresolved D. Germline V gene lookup returns CDR1 SQVTM and CDR2 ANQGSEA. There are 14 residues in the CDR3. V was cut by 3 bases and J by 0 bases, with 11 bases left in between. The CDR3 here is CSVDRDGSNYGYTF. In DNA, the CDR3 is TGCAGCGTTGACAGAGACGGATCTAACTATGGCTACACCTTC.

The chain carries TRBV27 and TRBJ2-7, with TRBD1 matching 7 bases. The ends lost 4 bases at V and 1 base at J; junction bases unmatched: 1. The CDR3 consists of 13 residues. The germline gives CDR1 MNHEY, CDR2 SMNVEV (reference sequence). CDR3 residues: CASSSGQSYEQYF. The CDR3 DNA follows: TGTGCCAGCAGTTCGGGACAGTCCTACGAGCAGTACTTC.